This TCR beta chain was identified during a study of blood T cell repertoires in COVID-19. Study details: Whether acute or convalescent, the COVID-19 samples came from the United States, Italy and Spain. PBMCs, B-cell-depleted T cells, or T cells provided the cDNA or gDNA that made up the material.

Method: immunoSEQ multiplex PCR; TCRdb's copy keeps in-frame clones and lacks some. The table includes hundreds of thousands of clones, 89% detected once. The ends were cut back, 0 bases at V and 3 bases at J, with 21 bases in the middle. The CDR3 has 18 amino acids. CDR1 SGHNT and CDR2 YYREEE come from the germline V gene (reference sequence). The specimen was peripheral blood. This receptor was taken from a young man with COVID-19, enrolled during active disease. The J gene is TRBJ2-5, the V gene TRBV5-4; a weak D match, TRBD1 (6 bases). The CDR3 here is CASSLGTPTEAGEETQYF. The CDR3 DNA reads as TGTGCCAGCAGCTTGGGTACCCCAACGGAGGCAGGGGAAGAGACCCAGTACTTC.